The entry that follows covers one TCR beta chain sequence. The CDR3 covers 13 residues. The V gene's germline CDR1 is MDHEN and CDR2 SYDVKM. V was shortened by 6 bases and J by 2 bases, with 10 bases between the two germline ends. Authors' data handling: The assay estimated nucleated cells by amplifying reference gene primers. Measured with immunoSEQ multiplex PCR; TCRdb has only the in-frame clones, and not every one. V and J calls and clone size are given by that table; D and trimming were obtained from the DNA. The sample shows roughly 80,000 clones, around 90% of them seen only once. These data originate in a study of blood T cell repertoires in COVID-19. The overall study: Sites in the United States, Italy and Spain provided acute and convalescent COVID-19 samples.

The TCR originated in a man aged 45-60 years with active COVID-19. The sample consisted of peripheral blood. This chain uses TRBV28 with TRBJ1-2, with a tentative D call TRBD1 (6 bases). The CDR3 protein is CASRPQGNYGYTF. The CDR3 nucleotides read TGTGCCAGCAGACCCCAGGGGAACTATGGCTACACCTTC.